This TCR beta chain comes out of a study of cytomegalovirus exposure and HLA in healthy donors. Sequenced by immunoSEQ multiplex PCR; TCRdb stores in-frame clones only, minus some. The table has about 88,000 clones, roughly 84% seen once. Trimming removed 1 base at V and 5 bases at J, with 12 bases between. The germline V gene has CDR1 SGHRS and CDR2 YFSETQ. CDR3 length equals 14 residues. This TCR derives from a woman under 30 in good health and CMV-seropositive. The rearrangement links TRBV5-1 to TRBJ1-1; TRBD1 might be the D (6 bases). Sequencing was carried out using PBMCs. The CDR3 region has the DNA TGCGCCAGCAGCTTGCGGACAGCGAGGACTGAAGCTTTCTTT. Protein product: CASSLRTARTEAFF.